The text below deals with one T cell receptor beta chain. Its antigen is not identified. The data originate from a study of blood T cells in healthy people across ages. General study findings and limits: More naive CD4+ cells and higher diversity marked long-lived donors relative to aged donors. CMV status of donors was not determined, possibly confounding expanded clonotype changes.

The CDR3 has 14 amino acids. CDR1 is DFQATT, CDR2 SNEGSKA, per germline (reference sequence). Trimming at V came to 4 bases and at J to 5 bases, leaving 8 bases not matched to a gene. The authors ran a second PCR of roughly 6 to 11 cycles using a sample-barcoded 5' primer and a J-beta primer mix. TCRdb called the 5' RACE reads again in MiXCR, with one record for every CDR3 protein. The table lists around 1,500,000 distinct CDR3 sequences, roughly 45% of them singletons. The clonotype was recovered from a woman aged 18-29 years in good health. The chain couples TRBV20-1 to TRBJ1-2, with 9 bases aligning to TRBD1. Sequencing was performed on blood. This CDR3 reads CSATPDRGGYGYTF. The CDR3, as DNA: TGCAGTGCTACCCCGGACAGGGGTGGGTATGGCTACACCTTC.